The rows below give T cell receptor beta chains drawn from one sample of a study of shared clonotypes between healthy human individuals. Produced via immunoSEQ multiplex PCR; TCRdb's table is partial and in-frame only. The sample consists of a few million clones, approximately 94% of them appearing once. The source material was naive CD4+ T cells sorted from blood. The receptor source for this set is a man aged 18 to 35 in good health. CDR3s leave out the opening cysteine and the closing phenylalanine or tryptophan.

J: TRBJ2-2
V: TRBV6-5
CDR3: ASGRQGQDTGELF

J: TRBJ1-2
V: TRBV6-1
CDR3: ASREGRNYGYT

J: TRBJ2-6
V: TRBV28
CDR3: ASSWGRGSGANVLT

J: TRBJ1-5
V: TRBV19
CDR3: ASRGDNYSNQPQH

J: TRBJ1-5
V: TRBV2
CDR3: ASKVDSNQPQH

J: TRBJ1-1
V: TRBV5-1
CDR3: ASSQGAGNTEAF

J: TRBJ2-2
V: TRBV4-2
CDR3: ASSQVGLAGGPGTGELF

J: TRBJ1-5
V: TRBV27
CDR3: ASSLGRGLNQPQH

J: TRBJ2-5
V: TRBV13
CDR3: ASSTGLAGWIETQY

J: TRBJ2-7
V: TRBV18
CDR3: ASSTGTGYEQY

J: TRBJ2-3
V: TRBV5-1
CDR3: ASSRLGEGDGKDTQY

J: TRBJ2-3
V: TRBV4-3
CDR3: ASSQDREVTDTQY

J: TRBJ2-1
V: TRBV4-1
CDR3: ASSRSMGGIGNEQF

J: TRBJ2-1
V: TRBV6-5
CDR3: ASSYSRGGPHEQF

J: TRBJ2-5
V: TRBV5-1
CDR3: ASSLVGSKETQY

J: TRBJ2-2
V: TRBV6-6
CDR3: ASTPKTTANTGELF

J: TRBJ1-4
V: TRBV20-1
CDR3: SASMGKLF

J: TRBJ2-3
V: TRBV10-2
CDR3: ASSEGFSTDTQY

J: TRBJ1-5
V: TRBV6-1
CDR3: ASSEAGQYNQPQH

J: TRBJ2-1
V: TRBV5-1
CDR3: ASSLAGTRGNEQF

J: TRBJ2-6
V: TRBV5-1
CDR3: ASSLTDQNSGANVLT

J: TRBJ2-7
V: TRBV10-2
CDR3: ASSEGSFLAQREQY

J: TRBJ2-1
V: TRBV10-1
CDR3: ASSESRTRTFHNEQF

J: TRBJ2-7
V: TRBV18
CDR3: ASSGTGGYEQY

J: TRBJ2-3
V: TRBV6-5
CDR3: ASRAHGGGTDTQY

J: TRBJ2-3
V: TRBV7-9
CDR3: ASSLKDYTDTQY

J: TRBJ2-7
V: TRBV5-5
CDR3: ASNRVTDYEQY

J: TRBJ1-4
V: TRBV5-1
CDR3: ASSFGRVGGEKLF

J: TRBJ2-5
V: TRBV7-2
CDR3: ASSLERRETQY

J: TRBJ1-4
V: TRBV27
CDR3: ASRLQGTNEKLF

J: TRBJ2-1
V: TRBV5-1
CDR3: ASSYTGGAYNEQF

J: TRBJ1-2
V: TRBV6-5
CDR3: ASRQGDRGYT

J: TRBJ2-1
V: TRBV6-1
CDR3: ASSEASLGDNEQF

J: TRBJ2-1
V: TRBV5-1
CDR3: ASSLAGRSSYNEQF

J: TRBJ2-7
V: TRBV6-6
CDR3: ASSYLDPLGEQY

J: TRBJ2-6
V: TRBV5-6
CDR3: ASSRWTGGSGANVLT

J: TRBJ2-7
V: TRBV6-5
CDR3: ASSQGRTVGEQY

J: TRBJ1-1
V: TRBV15
CDR3: AVQGNTEAF

J: TRBJ2-7
V: TRBV6-5
CDR3: ASGPFYEQY

J: TRBJ1-2
V: TRBV19
CDR3: ASSRTGNFHGYT

J: TRBJ2-5
V: TRBV10-3
CDR3: AISMTSGQETQY

J: TRBJ2-7
V: TRBV5-1
CDR3: ASSWGEGGNYEQY

J: TRBJ1-6
V: TRBV10-3
CDR3: AIRDRGPGVDNSPLH

J: TRBJ2-5
V: TRBV7-2
CDR3: ASSARLAGAGLGTQY

J: TRBJ1-2
V: TRBV7-9
CDR3: ASSTDGGMTYGYT

J: TRBJ2-5
V: TRBV7-9
CDR3: ASSKEGAFETQY

J: TRBJ1-5
V: TRBV11-3
CDR3: ASSIRQVSNQPQH

J: TRBJ1-5
V: TRBV19
CDR3: ASSPGHLSGNQPQH

J: TRBJ2-7
V: TRBV12-5
CDR3: ASALTLAVNEQY